This T cell receptor (beta chain) was identified during a study of cytomegalovirus exposure and HLA in healthy donors. CDR1 is MNHEY and CDR2 is SVGAGI in the germline V gene. This CDR3 spans 15 amino acids. The V end was cut by 6 bases, the J end by 1 base, with 13 bases between. General study results and limits: Per published reports, the classifier diagnosed cytomegalovirus status with high specificity and sensitivity.

The primer mix had 60 Vbeta and 13 Jbeta primers. Generated by immunoSEQ multiplex PCR, the TCRdb table keeps only in-frame clones and is missing some. The sample has over 85,000 clones, 76% seen once. This clone was observed a few times. Its antigen is currently unknown. Sequenced: PBMCs. This TCR came from a man younger than 40 in good health and CMV-seropositive. V usage is TRBV6-5 and J usage is TRBJ2-1, with a weak D call TRBD1 (5 bases). The CDR3 DNA sequence: TGTGCCAGCAGCGTCGGACACTATTCCTACAATGAGCAGTTCTTC. Residues: CASSVGHYSYNEQFF.